This TCR beta chain stems from a study of Tregs in tolerant kidney transplant recipients. The CDR3 sequence is 14 residues long. V lost 2 bases and J 5 bases, leaving 10 bases between the germline ends. Germline V gene data show CDR1 as SGHRS and CDR2 as YFSETQ. Sequencing was performed with immunoSEQ multiplex PCR; in TCRdb, only in-frame clones are kept and a portion is missing. The data contain tens of thousands of clones, less than 90% of them singletons. Broader study findings: Findings come from small patient numbers and require larger validation. No direct test of biological reproducibility was done here.

CD4+CD25+CD127- Tregs, CD4+CD25- non-Tregs, CD4 and CD8 cells were sorted. In its sample, this clone was seen once. The antigen is unknown. The chain couples TRBV5-1 to TRBJ2-2; tentative D call: TRBD1 (6 bases). The sequenced sample was CD4+ T cells from blood. The sequence was obtained from a human donor in good health. CDR3 sequence (DNA): TGCGCCAGCAGCTTACTAACAGGGACCGGGGAGCTGTTTTTT. Protein product: CASSLLTGTGELFF.